A selection of T cell receptor beta chains follows, all from one sample in a study of blood T cells in healthy people across ages. TCRdb passed the 5' RACE reads through MiXCR, listing each CDR3 protein once. The sample lists some 710,000 distinct CDR3 sequences; about 42% were seen once. Material: blood. The origin of the receptors is a man at least 80 years old in good health. Both conserved end residues are part of each CDR3. The order of the fields is D gene, V gene, J gene, CDR3 protein. D genes are given only for firm matches.

D gene: TRBD2; V gene: TRBV28; J gene: TRBJ2-7; CDR3 protein: CASSLNRLAGGSYEQYF
D gene: TRBD2; V gene: TRBV7-2; J gene: TRBJ2-5; CDR3 protein: CASSRLAGGPHEQYF
D gene: .; V gene: TRBV15; J gene: TRBJ2-7; CDR3 protein: CATSREGYEQYF
D gene: TRBD1; V gene: TRBV14; J gene: TRBJ1-2; CDR3 protein: CASSRQGQGYGYTF
D gene: .; V gene: TRBV5-6; J gene: TRBJ2-1; CDR3 protein: CASSDGRTMNEQFF
D gene: .; V gene: TRBV15; J gene: TRBJ2-5; CDR3 protein: CATSRLQETQYF
D gene: TRBD1; V gene: TRBV10-1; J gene: TRBJ2-5; CDR3 protein: CASSDLGQGKETQYF
D gene: TRBD1; V gene: TRBV6-1; J gene: TRBJ2-3; CDR3 protein: CASSESRTGGADTQYF
D gene: .; V gene: TRBV20-1; J gene: TRBJ1-1; CDR3 protein: CSASKGNSNTEAFF
D gene: .; V gene: TRBV7-3; J gene: TRBJ2-1; CDR3 protein: CASSRMDKHNEQFF
D gene: TRBD1; V gene: TRBV6-2/TRBV6-3; J gene: TRBJ1-5; CDR3 protein: CASSYGTAQQPQHF
D gene: .; V gene: TRBV11-2; J gene: TRBJ2-1; CDR3 protein: CASSSVRTHKDNEQFF
D gene: .; V gene: TRBV20-1; J gene: TRBJ1-2; CDR3 protein: CSAPWTVYGYTF
D gene: TRBD1; V gene: TRBV6-5; J gene: TRBJ2-6; CDR3 protein: CASSYSGTGAAGANVLTF
D gene: TRBD1; V gene: TRBV24-1; J gene: TRBJ1-1; CDR3 protein: CATSPKQGMNTEAFF
D gene: .; V gene: TRBV20-1; J gene: TRBJ1-2; CDR3 protein: CSARTAGDGYTF
D gene: .; V gene: TRBV20-1; J gene: TRBJ2-7; CDR3 protein: CSARGSTGPHEQYF
D gene: TRBD1; V gene: TRBV5-1; J gene: TRBJ1-3; CDR3 protein: CASSPGQGAGNTIYF
D gene: .; V gene: TRBV15; J gene: TRBJ2-7; CDR3 protein: CATSRDPKGVSYEQYF
D gene: .; V gene: TRBV5-1; J gene: TRBJ2-3; CDR3 protein: CASGSNPRGGTDTQYF
D gene: .; V gene: TRBV7-9; J gene: TRBJ1-6; CDR3 protein: CASSLPGQNSPLHF
D gene: .; V gene: TRBV12-3/TRBV12-4; J gene: TRBJ1-6; CDR3 protein: CASSLVGLRSPLHF
D gene: .; V gene: TRBV5-6; J gene: TRBJ2-1; CDR3 protein: CASSAPAYSYNEQFF
D gene: .; V gene: TRBV15; J gene: TRBJ2-7; CDR3 protein: CATSNIKGLTYERYF
D gene: TRBD2; V gene: TRBV20-1; J gene: TRBJ2-4; CDR3 protein: CSVAGLAGEGSDIQYF
D gene: TRBD2; V gene: TRBV15; J gene: TRBJ2-3; CDR3 protein: CATSREGTSGRSSDTQYF
D gene: .; V gene: TRBV20-1; J gene: TRBJ1-5; CDR3 protein: CSASWGRNQPQHF
D gene: .; V gene: TRBV20-1; J gene: TRBJ2-1; CDR3 protein: CSARDRSLEWVYNEQFF
D gene: .; V gene: TRBV7-9; J gene: TRBJ1-2; CDR3 protein: CASSPGGIYGYTF
D gene: .; V gene: TRBV11-1; J gene: TRBJ2-1; CDR3 protein: CASSLEAPYNEQFF
D gene: .; V gene: TRBV6-2/TRBV6-3; J gene: TRBJ2-5; CDR3 protein: CASRLTGREENEQYF
D gene: TRBD2; V gene: TRBV4-1; J gene: TRBJ2-5; CDR3 protein: CASSQLASGAPTKTQYF
D gene: .; V gene: TRBV20-1; J gene: TRBJ2-7; CDR3 protein: CSASVPSSSYEQYF
D gene: .; V gene: TRBV29-1; J gene: TRBJ1-1; CDR3 protein: CSVDGGRNTEAFF
D gene: .; V gene: TRBV2; J gene: TRBJ1-6; CDR3 protein: CASRDRVLRNSPLHF
D gene: .; V gene: TRBV12-3/TRBV12-4; J gene: TRBJ1-1; CDR3 protein: CASRLSTEAFF
D gene: .; V gene: TRBV15; J gene: TRBJ1-6; CDR3 protein: CATSRGAGSSYNSPLHF
D gene: TRBD1; V gene: TRBV27; J gene: TRBJ2-3; CDR3 protein: CASSLQGAWSGTDTQYF